The sequence of this T cell receptor (beta chain) was determined in a study of cytomegalovirus exposure and HLA in healthy donors. At the level of the study: As an earlier analysis found, about 190 million T cells yielded some 120 million unique TCR beta sequences. Around 86 million unique TCRs, all from HLA-typed donors, were included in an early release of the data. The study, taken as a whole, reports: Later analysis indicated greater clonal expansion among HLA-associated TCR beta chains than among equally common other chains.

The PCR contained 60 Vbeta and 13 Jbeta primers. Sequencing used immunoSEQ multiplex PCR; TCRdb keeps in-frame clones, though not all of them. The top ten hold 4% to 5.5% of the sample, which has about 140,000 clones, roughly three quarters seen once. Per the germline V gene, CDR1 is SGHTA and CDR2 is FQGNSA. The V segment lost 4 bases and the J segment 6 bases; nucleotides outside the gene matches: 8. This CDR3 has 15 amino acids. About this clone itself: Its antigen is as yet unknown.

The clonotype was recovered from a man in his sixties in good health and CMV-seronegative. Sequencing used PBMCs. The V and J genes are TRBV7-2 and TRBJ1-4; 7 nucleotides agree with TRBD1. In DNA form, the CDR3 reads TGTGCCAGCAGCTGGGACAGAGGCAGCTATGAAAAACTGTTTTTT. It translates to CASSWDRGSYEKLFF. The full variable domain, with the rest looked up from reference TRBV7-2 and TRBJ1-4, is GAGVSQSPSNKVTEKGKDVELRCDPISGHTALYWYRQSLGQGLEFLIYFQGNSAPDKSGLPSDRFSAERTGGSVSTLTIQRTQQEDSAVYLCASSWDRGSYEKLFFGSGTQLSVL.